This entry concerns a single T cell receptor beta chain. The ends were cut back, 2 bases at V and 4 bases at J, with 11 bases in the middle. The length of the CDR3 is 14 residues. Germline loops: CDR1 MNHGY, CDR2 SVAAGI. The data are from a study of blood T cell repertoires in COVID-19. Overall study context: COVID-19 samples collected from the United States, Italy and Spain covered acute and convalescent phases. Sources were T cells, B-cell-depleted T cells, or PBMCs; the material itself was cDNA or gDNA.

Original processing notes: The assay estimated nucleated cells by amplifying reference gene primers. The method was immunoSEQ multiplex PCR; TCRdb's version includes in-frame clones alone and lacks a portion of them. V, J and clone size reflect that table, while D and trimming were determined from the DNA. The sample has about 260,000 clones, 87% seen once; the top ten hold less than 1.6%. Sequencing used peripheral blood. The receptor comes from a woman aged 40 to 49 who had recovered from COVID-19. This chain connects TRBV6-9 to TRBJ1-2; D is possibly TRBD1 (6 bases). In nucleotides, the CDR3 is TGTGCCAGCAGTTATCATCAGGGGAGCTATGGCTACACCTTC. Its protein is CASSYHQGSYGYTF.